The rows below give T cell receptor beta chains drawn from one sample of a study of regulatory T cells in long-lasting Graves disease. MiXCR was run by TCRdb on the multiplex PCR reads, yielding one entry per CDR3 protein. The table includes roughly 350,000 distinct CDR3 sequences, 15% to 20% detected once. The same data also went into a second study, on T cells in Graves' hyperthyroidism and ophthalmopathy.

The material was peripheral blood mononuclear cells (PBMCs), obtained at new diagnosis, from a patient treated with antithyroid drugs. Receptor source: a woman aged 18-29 years with Graves disease. Each CDR3 is given with its conserved first and last residue. The D gene is left open where the match is weak. Size tells how often a clone was seen (once, few, many) or the class of an expanded clone, and some rows leave it out.

many,.,TRBJ2-1,TRBV7-2,TGTGCCAGCAGTTTAGTCGGGGGATCCTACAATGAGCAGTTCTTC,CASSLVGGSYNEQFF
many,TRBD1,TRBJ2-7,TRBV9,TGTGCCAGCAGCGGGGGGAGGACAGGGGGCTCCTACGAGCAGTACTTC,CASSGGRTGGSYEQYF
few,.,TRBJ1-2,TRBV19,TGTGCCAGTAGTGAGGGACAATCCTATGGCTACACCTTC,CASSEGQSYGYTF
.,TRBD1,TRBJ2-3,TRBV9,TGTGCCAGCAGCGTAGTGGCAGGGGGCCGCCCAGATACGCAGTATTTT,CASSVVAGGRPDTQYF
.,.,TRBJ2-1,TRBV2,TGTGCCAGCAGGGGGGGCCCCGCCTATCCCTATCGTGAGCAGTTCTTC,CASRGGPAYPYREQFF
few,.,TRBJ1-6,TRBV6-2/TRBV6-3,TGTGCCAGCAGTGGCTCTTCACCCCTCCACTTT,CASSGSSPLHF
many,TRBD1,TRBJ1-5,TRBV28,TGTGCCAGCAGCCCCGGGACAGGGGCCTACAATCAGCCCCAGCATTTT,CASSPGTGAYNQPQHF
.,.,TRBJ1-2,TRBV19,TGTGCCAGTAGTATTGAAGATCCGGGGAACTATGGCTACACCTTC,CASSIEDPGNYGYTF
many,.,TRBJ1-1,TRBV4-1,TGCGCCAGCAGCCAAGCGAGCCAGAGAAGCTTTGAAGCTTTCTTT,CASSQASQRSFEAFF
few,.,TRBJ2-6,TRBV12-5,TGTGCTAGGGACCTAGGACACCGGATTTCTGGGGCCAACGCCCTGACTTTC,CARDLGHRISGANALTF
.,.,TRBJ1-4,TRBV6-1,TGTGCCAGCAGTGAGGAATCGGACATGGAGAATGAAAAACTGTTTTTT,CASSEESDMENEKLFF